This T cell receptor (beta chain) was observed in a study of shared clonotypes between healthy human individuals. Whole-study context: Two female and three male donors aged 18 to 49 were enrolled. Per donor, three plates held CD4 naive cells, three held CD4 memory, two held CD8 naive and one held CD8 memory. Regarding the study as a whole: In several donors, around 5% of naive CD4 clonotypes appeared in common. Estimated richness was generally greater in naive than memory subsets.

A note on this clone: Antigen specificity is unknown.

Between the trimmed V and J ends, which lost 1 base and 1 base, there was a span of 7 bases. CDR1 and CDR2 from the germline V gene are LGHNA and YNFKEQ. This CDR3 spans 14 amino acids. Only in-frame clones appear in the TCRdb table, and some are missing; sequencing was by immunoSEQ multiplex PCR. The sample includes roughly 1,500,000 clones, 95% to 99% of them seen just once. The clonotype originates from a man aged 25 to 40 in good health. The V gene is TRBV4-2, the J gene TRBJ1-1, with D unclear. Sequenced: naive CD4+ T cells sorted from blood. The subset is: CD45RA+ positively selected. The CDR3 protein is CASSQVRTNTEAFF. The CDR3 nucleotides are TGTGCCAGCAGCCAAGTAAGGACGAACACTGAAGCTTTCTTT.